Following are 22 T cell receptor beta chains from one sample sequenced in a study of blood T cells in healthy people across ages. It was with a sample-barcoded 5' primer and a J-beta primer mix that a second PCR of roughly 6 to 11 cycles was run. MiXCR was run by TCRdb on the 5' RACE reads, yielding one entry per CDR3 protein. The sample has 1.5 million to 2 million distinct CDR3 sequences, about 50% seen once. The material sequenced was blood. These receptors were collected from a woman aged 40 to 50 in good health.

The V and J genes are TRBV11-2 and TRBJ2-7, with D unclear. TRBJ2-5 explains the end of the DNA better; the J call may be wrong. CDR3 size: 13 residues. Germline V CDR1 and CDR2: SGHAT, FQNNGV. CDR3 nucleotides: TGTGCCAGCAGCTTCTGGGGTTTCGAGACCCAGTACTTC. Protein: CASSFWGFETQYF.

The chain has TRBV4-1 and TRBJ2-5; a weak D match, TRBD2 (6 bases). Near its end, the DNA agrees better with TRBJ2-7, so the J call may be wrong. The length of the CDR3 is 16 residues. Germline CDR1 is MGHRA and CDR2 is YSYEKL. As DNA, the CDR3 is TGCGCCAGCAGCCAAGGATCGGGACTTGTAACCTACGAGCAGTACTTC. Translating gives CASSQGSGLVTYEQYF.

The chain carries TRBV20-1 and TRBJ2-6; D uncertain. V was trimmed by 3 bases and J by 3 bases, leaving 3 bases between them. This CDR3 is 12 amino acids long. Looked up from germline, CDR1 is DFQATT and CDR2 is SNEGSKA (reference sequence). CDR3 protein: CSARGGANVLTF. The CDR3 DNA reads TGCAGTGCTAGGGGTGGGGCCAACGTCCTGACTTTC.

V gene TRBV6-6 combines with J gene TRBJ2-4; D is uncertain. The germline gives CDR1 MNHNY, CDR2 SVGAGI (reference sequence). With 0 bases removed from V and 5 bases from J, the gap between germline ends came to 11 bases. The CDR3 length is 15 residues. CDR3 sequence reads: CASSYSGGSQNIQYF. The CDR3, as DNA: TGTGCCAGCAGTTACTCGGGCGGTTCTCAAAACATTCAGTACTTC.

The gene calls are TRBV29-1 and TRBJ2-7; D is ambiguous. From germline, CDR1 is SQVTM and CDR2 ANQGSEA. V dropped 6 bases and J dropped 3 bases, with 12 bases sitting between them. There are 12 residues in the CDR3. DNA of the CDR3: TGCAGCGTGGCAGCGCCTCACTACGAGCAGTACTTC. Translating it yields CSVAAPHYEQYF.

The chain has TRBV20-1 and TRBJ1-2, with D uncertain. With 1 base removed from V and 0 bases from J, the gap between germline ends came to 6 bases. The CDR3 totals 13 residues. Germline CDR1 DFQATT, CDR2 SNEGSKA (reference sequence). This CDR3 reads CSARVVSNYGYTF. The CDR3 coding sequence is TGCAGTGCTAGAGTAGTTTCTAACTATGGCTACACCTTC.

The chain joins TRBV7-2 to TRBJ2-7, with 10 bases identical to TRBD2. Looked up from germline, CDR1 is SGHTA and CDR2 is FQGNSA. J was trimmed by 3 bases and V by 5 bases; bases with no gene match: 4. This CDR3 contains 14 residues. CDR3 coding DNA: TGTGCCAGCAGCAAGGGACTAGCGCTCTACGAGCAGTACTTC. It translates to CASSKGLALYEQYF.

V and J are TRBV6-1 and TRBJ2-7; D gene uncertain. Looked up from germline, CDR1 is MNHNS and CDR2 is SASEGT. The CDR3 length is 12 residues. V was pared by 2 bases and J by 6 bases, with 8 bases between. CDR3 sequence (DNA): TGTGCCAGCAGTGAATGGCGTGGCGAGCAGTACTTC. As protein: CASSEWRGEQYF.

The rearrangement links TRBV2 to TRBJ2-5; a possible D gene is TRBD2 (5 bases). Looked up from germline, CDR1 is SNHLY and CDR2 is FYNNEI. This CDR3 is built from 16 residues. Between the trimmed V and J ends, which lost 1 base and 1 base, there was a span of 13 bases. The CDR3 DNA sequence: TGTGCCAGCAGTGAAGGCCTAGCTGTTTTCCAAGAGACCCAGTACTTC. As protein: CASSEGLAVFQETQYF.

The gene calls are TRBV12-3 or TRBV12-4 and TRBJ2-7; TRBD1 agrees at 10 bases. Trimming cost V 6 bases and J 3 bases; bases outside gene matches: 8. The CDR3 is 15 residues long. This chain's CDR3 is CASSRGDRGFYEQYF. The CDR3 DNA is TGTGCCAGCAGCAGAGGGGACAGGGGATTCTACGAGCAGTACTTC.

This chain joins TRBV27 and TRBJ1-1; D is possibly TRBD1 (5 bases). CDR1 is MNHEY and CDR2 is SMNVEV in the germline V gene (reference sequence). The CDR3 length is 13 residues. The V end was cut by 8 bases, the J end by 0 bases, with 10 bases between. CDR3 sequence reads: CASRRGLNTEAFF. CDR3 sequence (DNA): TGTGCCAGCCGCCGGGGGTTGAACACTGAAGCTTTCTTT.

The genes are TRBV10-3 and TRBJ2-5; D is unclear. CDR3 length: 13 amino acids. Trimming stripped 3 bases from V and 5 bases from J, with 10 bases between. Germline loops: CDR1 ENHRY, CDR2 SYGVKD. CDR3 in amino acids: CAISDLVGETQYF. For the CDR3, the DNA is TGTGCCATCAGTGACCTAGTCGGTGAGACCCAGTACTTC.

The rearrangement uses TRBV7-2 and TRBJ1-5; possibly TRBD1 for D (5 bases). CDR3 length: 13 amino acids. CDR1 SGHTA and CDR2 FQGNSA come from the germline V gene. V lost 5 bases and J lost 6, with 11 bases in between. The CDR3 nucleotides read TGTGCCAGCAGCGTAAATCAGGGTCAGCCCCAGCATTTT. Translated, it gives CASSVNQGQPQHF.

This clonotype showed up just a few times. This rearrangement joins TRBV20-1 to TRBJ2-3; D is unclear. This CDR3 has 13 amino acids. In germline, CDR1 is DFQATT, CDR2 SNEGSKA (reference sequence). V was clipped by 3 bases and J by 2 bases, with 9 bases between them. CDR3 in amino acids: CSARLQNTDTQYF. The CDR3 nucleotides read TGCAGTGCTAGGCTTCAGAACACAGATACGCAGTATTTT.

The chain couples TRBV7-2 to TRBJ2-3; 9 bases align to TRBD2. Unmatched junction bases numbered 10, after V lost 3 bases and J lost 0 bases. The CDR3 is made up of 18 amino acids. Germline CDR1 reads SGHTA; CDR2 reads FQGNSA. The DNA of the CDR3 is TGTGCCAGCAGCTTCGGGGTTAGCGGGGGCCCCAGCACAGATACGCAGTATTTT. Protein sequence: CASSFGVSGGPSTDTQYF.

The rearrangement joins TRBV27 to TRBJ2-7, with D unclear. V was clipped by 4 bases and J by 0 bases, with 10 bases between them. Per the germline V gene, CDR1 is MNHEY and CDR2 is SMNVEV (reference sequence). The CDR3 covers 14 residues. CDR3 loop: CASSSGWSSYEQYF. The CDR3 DNA follows: TGTGCCAGCAGTTCCGGGTGGAGCTCCTACGAGCAGTACTTC.

This clonotype turned up a few times. The chain uses TRBV10-2 and TRBJ2-7, with TRBD2 as a possible D gene (6 bases). The CDR3 has 11 residues. Germline V gene data show CDR1 as WSHSY and CDR2 as SAAADI. V was shortened by 4 bases and J by 5 bases, with 6 bases between the two germline ends. In DNA, the CDR3 is TGCGCCAGCAGTGCGGGGGACGAGCAGTACTTC. It specifies CASSAGDEQYF.

The rearrangement links TRBV5-1 to TRBJ2-7; TRBD1 agrees at 7 bases. The CDR3 length is 14 residues. The ends lost 4 bases at V and 6 bases at J; junction bases unmatched: 10. Germline V gene lookup returns CDR1 SGHRS and CDR2 YFSETQ. CDR3: CASSPGQVPLEQYF. CDR3 nucleotides: TGCGCCAGCAGCCCAGGACAGGTACCTCTCGAGCAGTACTTC.

This clonotype has only a few counts. The V and J genes are TRBV7-2 and TRBJ2-5; D might be TRBD2 (6 bases). Germline V gene sequence: CDR1 SGHTA, CDR2 FQGNSA. The CDR3 covers 14 residues. Deletions cut 6 bases from V and 4 bases from J, with 15 bases between. The CDR3 sequence: CASSSPGRPETQYF. CDR3 coding DNA: TGTGCCAGCAGTAGTCCAGGGAGGCCAGAGACCCAGTACTTC.

Concerning this clonotype itself: This could be a read error, since a much larger clone is one nucleotide away. The chain couples TRBV29-1 to TRBJ2-5; TRBD1 agrees at 7 bases. Per the germline V gene, CDR1 is SQVTM and CDR2 is ANQGSEA. The CDR3 sequence is 10 residues long. The V gene end was trimmed by 8 bases and the J gene end by 11 bases; junction bases not matched to a gene: 8. CDR3 protein: CSSNRGEQYF. The CDR3 DNA reads as TGCAGCTCCAACAGGGGTGAGCAGTACTTC. The full variable domain, its missing parts supplied by reference TRBV29-1 and TRBJ2-5, is SAVISQKPSRDICQRGTSLTIQCQVDSQVTMMFWYRQQPGQSLTLIATANQGSEATYESGFVIDKFPISRPNLTFSTLTVSNMSPEDSSIYLCSSNRGEQYFGPGTRLLVL.

The chain recombines TRBV20-1 with TRBJ2-7; D gene ambiguous. V was cut by 3 bases and J by 1 base, with 10 bases left in between. Germline V gives CDR1 DFQATT, CDR2 SNEGSKA (reference sequence). This CDR3 is built from 13 residues. In DNA form, the CDR3 reads TGCAGTGCTAGGGCAGACATGTCCTACGAGCAGTACTTC. Amino acids: CSARADMSYEQYF.

This clonotype was counted only a few times. The J gene is TRBJ2-1, the V gene TRBV5-1; D is tentatively TRBD1 or TRBD2 (5 bases each). V gave up 4 bases and J gave up 11 bases, with 19 bases separating them. This CDR3 has 14 amino acids. Germline V gene data show CDR1 as SGHRS and CDR2 as YFSETQ. The DNA of the CDR3 is TGCGCCAGCAGCATCGGACAACTAGTGGGGAAGCAGTTCTTC. This gives the protein CASSIGQLVGKQFF. The variable domain in full, with the rest retrieved from reference TRBV5-1 and TRBJ2-1, is KAGVTQTPRYLIKTRGQQVTLSCSPISGHRSVSWYQQTPGQGLQFLFEYFSETQRNKGNFPGRFSGRQFSNSRSEMNVSTLELGDSALYLCASSIGQLVGKQFFGPGTRLTVL.